One sample yielded the 29 T cell receptor beta chains listed below, sequenced in a study of T cell repertoires in cytomegalovirus infection. TCRdb re-called the reads through MiXCR, storing one row per CDR3 protein. The repertoire has 250,000 to 350,000 distinct CDR3 sequences, about 26% of them found once; the top ten carry approximately 15%. The material sequenced was PBMCs. These receptors were collected from a human donor in good health (CMV status not recorded). Some clones in this sample may be carry-over from other donors' samples.

The chain joins TRBV15 to TRBJ2-3; 14 nucleotides agree with TRBD2. CDR3 size: 17 residues. Germline CDR1 and CDR2: LNHNV and YYDKDF (reference sequence). Losses at the gene ends were 2 bases for V and 4 bases for J; bases not matched to a gene: 5. The CDR3 DNA reads TGTGCCACCAGCAGACCGGGACTAGCGGGAGTAGCAGATACGCAGTATTTT. Translation gives CATSRPGLAGVADTQYF.

The chain combines TRBV20-1 with TRBJ2-3; 7 bases align to TRBD2. Per the germline V gene, CDR1 is DFQATT and CDR2 is SNEGSKA (reference sequence). The trim removed 0 bases at V and 8 bases at J, leaving 14 bases unmatched. The CDR3 has 16 residues. Here the CDR3 DNA reads TGCAGTGCTAGAGACTCTAGCGGCGGTCGGCTCTTTACGCAGTATTTT. It codes for CSARDSSGGRLFTQYF.

This clonotype appeared a few times. The chain uses TRBV5-1 and TRBJ2-6; a possible D gene is TRBD1 (5 bases). The CDR3 has 15 residues. V lost 4 bases and J lost 2, with 10 bases in between. Germline values: CDR1 SGHRS, CDR2 YFSETQ. The CDR3 is CASSPTGAGANVLTF. The CDR3, as DNA: TGCGCCAGCAGCCCTACAGGAGCTGGGGCCAACGTCCTGACTTTC.

The V gene is TRBV2, the J gene TRBJ2-1; 10 positions match TRBD2. The CDR3 is made up of 15 amino acids. The V and J ends lost 2 bases and 9 bases, in that order; junction bases with no gene match: 7. The germline V gene encodes CDR1 SNHLY and CDR2 FYNNEI. The CDR3 coding sequence is TGTGCCAGCAGTGAACTCCACAGCGGGGGGGGTGAGCAGTTCTTC. It translates to CASSELHSGGGEQFF.

This clonotype has ten or more counts. The DNA of the CDR3 is TGTGCCAGCAGCTTAACCCTGGACAGGGTTCGGGAGCAGTTCTTC. Translation: CASSLTLDRVREQFF. V usage is TRBV7-2 and J usage is TRBJ2-1; TRBD1 aligns across 8 bases. This CDR3 comprises 15 residues. V lost 2 bases, J lost 10 bases, and 10 bases stayed unmatched. Germline V lookup: CDR1 SGHTA, CDR2 FQGNSA. The variable domain in full, with the rest retrieved from reference TRBV7-2 and TRBJ2-1, is GAGVSQSPSNKVTEKGKDVELRCDPISGHTALYWYRQSLGQGLEFLIYFQGNSAPDKSGLPSDRFSAERTGGSVSTLTIQRTQQEDSAVYLCASSLTLDRVREQFFGPGTRLTVL.

This clonotype has at least ten counts. V gene TRBV11-2 combines with J gene TRBJ1-5; D is perhaps TRBD1 (5 bases). Trimming pared 5 bases from V and 8 bases from J, leaving 13 bases between. The CDR3 has 13 residues. CDR1 SGHAT and CDR2 FQNNGV come from the germline V gene. Here the CDR3 DNA reads TGTGCCAGCAGCCGGGGCCTAAGGGAGCCCCAGCATTTT. Amino acid sequence: CASSRGLREPQHF.

This rearrangement joins TRBV7-3 to TRBJ1-2; possible D gene TRBD1, 6 bases. The CDR3 spans 17 residues. Germline V gene data show CDR1 as SGHTA and CDR2 as FQGTGA. Trimming took off 5 bases at V and 1 base at J, with 20 bases between the two ends. In DNA, the CDR3 is TGTGCCAGCAGCCCATCTGGGGGGACAACGATTAACTATGGCTACACCTTC. Translating gives CASSPSGGTTINYGYTF. Supplemented by reference TRBV7-3 and TRBJ1-2, the full variable domain reads GAGVSQTPSNKVTEKGKYVELRCDPISGHTALYWYRQSLGQGPEFLIYFQGTGAADDSGLPNDRFFAVRPEGSVSTLKIQRTERGDSAVYLCASSPSGGTTINYGYTFGSGTRLTVV.

Ten or more counts support this clonotype. The rearrangement links TRBV7-2 to TRBJ2-5; D is undetermined. The ends were cut back, 5 bases at V and 1 base at J, with 5 bases in the middle. The germline CDR1 and CDR2 sequences are SGHTA and FQGNSA. The CDR3 covers 12 residues. As DNA, the CDR3 is TGTGCCAGCAGCGTGAGCCAAGAGACCCAGTACTTC. Its translation is CASSVSQETQYF.

This chain links TRBV29-1 with TRBJ2-1; maybe TRBD1 (6 bases). This CDR3 comprises 12 residues. V was shortened by 7 bases and J by 5 bases, with 12 bases between the two germline ends. Germline V gene data show CDR1 as SQVTM and CDR2 as ANQGSEA. This CDR3 reads CSAEGDHNEQFF. Written as DNA, the CDR3 is TGCAGCGCCGAGGGGGACCACAATGAGCAGTTCTTC.

Worth noting for this clonotype: The germline gene is not matched at one end of the junction; a read error may be the cause. The rearrangement links TRBV7-3 to TRBJ1-1, with unresolved D. Germline V CDR1 and CDR2: SGHTA, FQGTGA. The CDR3 totals 14 residues. CDR3 nucleotide sequence: TGTGCCGGCAGCCCGTATGGGCGGAACACTGAAGCTTTCTTT. This translates into CAGSPYGRNTEAFF. The entire variable domain, with the rest obtained from reference TRBV7-3 and TRBJ1-1, is as follows: GAGVSQTPSNKVTEKGKYVELRCDPISGHTALYWYRQSLGQGPEFLIYFQGTGAADDSGLPNDRFFAVRPEGSVSTLKIQRTERGDSAVYLCAGSPYGRNTEAFFGQGTRLTVV.

V is TRBV7-2 and J is TRBJ2-1; 8 nucleotides match TRBD1. This CDR3 is built from 17 residues. Germline V gene data show CDR1 as SGHTA and CDR2 as FQGNSA. With 2 bases clipped from V and 2 bases from J, the junction kept 8 bases outside the gene matches. Here the CDR3 reads CASSLLRTGITYNEQFF. In DNA, the CDR3 is TGTGCCAGCAGCTTACTTAGGACAGGGATAACCTACAATGAGCAGTTCTTC.

The J gene is TRBJ1-5, the V gene TRBV7-6; D is unclear. Germline CDR1 reads SGHVS; CDR2 reads FNYEAQ. Trimming took 4 bases from V and 2 from J, leaving 6 bases between them. The CDR3 loop spans 13 amino acids. DNA for the CDR3: TGTGCCAGCAGCTCGGACGGCAATCAGCCCCAGCATTTT. Residues: CASSSDGNQPQHF.

This clonotype was observed a handful of times. The chain uses TRBV15 and TRBJ2-7; either TRBD1 or TRBD2 may fit D (5 bases each). Germline V lookup: CDR1 LNHNV, CDR2 YYDKDF (reference sequence). The CDR3 is made up of 15 amino acids. The germline V and J ends were trimmed by 1 base and 6 bases, with 16 bases remaining between them. The CDR3 coding sequence is TGTGCCACCAGCAGAGGCCGGGGATGGGGGTCCGAGCAGTACTTC. It encodes CATSRGRGWGSEQYF.

V usage is TRBV7-8 and J usage is TRBJ2-2, with no clear D. In germline, CDR1 is SGHVS, CDR2 FQNEAQ. This CDR3 is built from 12 residues. The ends were cut back, 4 bases at V and 6 bases at J, with 6 bases in the middle. CDR3 sequence: CASSSEPGELFF. The CDR3 nucleotides read TGTGCCAGCAGCTCGGAACCCGGGGAGCTGTTTTTT.

In this sample, this clonotype turned up many times. The gene calls are TRBV29-1 and TRBJ1-1, with 7 positions matching TRBD1. Germline-derived CDR1 and CDR2 are SQVTM and ANQGSEA. The CDR3 consists of 13 residues. J gave up 5 bases and V 8 bases, and 11 bases lay outside the gene matches. The CDR3 nucleotides are TGCAGCACAAAGTCCGGGACAGCTACTGAAGCTTTCTTT. This sequence encodes CSTKSGTATEAFF.

The V and J genes are TRBV7-2 and TRBJ2-1; no clear D. Trimming took 2 bases from V and 6 from J, leaving 17 bases between them. The CDR3 sequence is 16 residues long. Germline V gene sequence: CDR1 SGHTA, CDR2 FQGNSA. The CDR3 bases are TGTGCCAGCAGCTTAAGTTCGGTTGTAGCCGCCAATGAGCAGTTCTTC. Encoded protein: CASSLSSVVAANEQFF. Using reference TRBV7-2 and TRBJ2-1 for the parts outside the CDR3, the full variable domain is GAGVSQSPSNKVTEKGKDVELRCDPISGHTALYWYRQSLGQGLEFLIYFQGNSAPDKSGLPSDRFSAERTGGSVSTLTIQRTQQEDSAVYLCASSLSSVVAANEQFFGPGTRLTVL.

This clonotype was recorded at least ten times. J is TRBJ2-2 and V is TRBV7-2, with 10 positions matching TRBD2. The germline CDR1 and CDR2 sequences are SGHTA and FQGNSA. V trimming: 1 base; J trimming: 6 bases; junction bases outside the gene matches: 2. The CDR3 is 15 residues long. CDR3 amino acids: CASSLGLAGAGELFF. DNA of the CDR3: TGTGCCAGCAGCTTAGGTCTAGCGGGAGCCGGGGAGCTGTTTTTT.

The chain carries TRBV28 and TRBJ2-3, with D unresolved. V lost 7 bases and J lost 8, with 16 bases in between. The CDR3 has 13 amino acids. Germline-derived CDR1 and CDR2 are MDHEN and SYDVKM. The CDR3 nucleotides read TGTGCCAGCACAACCCCCGCTCTCGCTACGCAGTATTTT. This sequence encodes CASTTPALATQYF.

In this sample, this clonotype turned up many times. The chain carries TRBV6-5 and TRBJ2-2; no definite D call. V lost 5 bases to trimming and J lost 4 bases, with 8 bases between them. The CDR3 contains 13 residues. Germline-derived CDR1 and CDR2 are MNHEY and SVGAGI. CDR3 coding DNA: TGTGCCAGCAGTCCCCCGGGCACCGGGGAGCTGTTTTTT. Translating it yields CASSPPGTGELFF.

This clonotype appeared many times. V and J are TRBV7-9 and TRBJ2-5; tentatively, D is TRBD1 or TRBD2 (5 bases each). Trimming took off 6 bases at V and 2 bases at J, with 16 bases between the two ends. Germline V gene data show CDR1 as SEHNR and CDR2 as FQNEAQ (reference sequence). The CDR3 consists of 15 residues. The CDR3 region has the DNA TGTGCCAGCAGGGGAGCCGGGGCCACACAAGAGACCCAGTACTTC. It specifies CASRGAGATQETQYF.

This chain uses TRBV12-3 or TRBV12-4 with TRBJ2-3, with TRBD2 matching 14 bases. The CDR3 is 15 amino acids. J was trimmed by 6 bases and V by 5 bases; bases with no gene match: 4. CDR3 nucleotide sequence: TGTGCCAGCAGTCGACTAGCGGGGGGGCGTGATACGCAGTATTTT. The encoded protein is CASSRLAGGRDTQYF.

The V call is TRBV11-2, the J call TRBJ2-7; D call uncertain. The CDR3 covers 14 residues. Germline loops: CDR1 SGHAT, CDR2 FQNNGV. V was trimmed by 5 bases and J by 3 bases, leaving 14 bases between them. The CDR3 loop is CASSPIRRFYEQYF. DNA for the CDR3: TGTGCCAGCAGCCCCATTCGAAGATTCTACGAGCAGTACTTC.

This clonotype appeared a few times. The gene calls are TRBV12-5 and TRBJ2-7; no definite D call. Germline V gene data show CDR1 as LGHNT and CDR2 as FRNRAP. Trimming cost V 3 bases and J 2 bases, with 5 bases left between them. CDR3 length: 12 amino acids. The CDR3 nucleotides read TGTGCTAGTGGTTTCACCACCTACGAGCAGTACTTC. It codes for CASGFTTYEQYF.

The chain links TRBV19 to TRBJ1-5; 9 nucleotides agree with TRBD1. Trimming removed 10 bases from V and 1 base from J; junction bases left unmatched: 5. Per germline, CDR1 LNHDA and CDR2 SQIVND (reference sequence). The length of the CDR3 is 14 residues. The chain's CDR3 is CATRDRVSNQPQHF. DNA of the CDR3: TGTGCCACTAGGGACAGGGTAAGCAATCAGCCCCAGCATTTT.

The chain carries TRBV6-6 and TRBJ2-7; 9 bases are a match to TRBD1. V was clipped by 8 bases and J by 6 bases; unmatched bases: 11. The CDR3 length is 14 residues. From germline, CDR1 is MNHNY and CDR2 SVGAGI (reference sequence). CDR3 in amino acids: CASGPVQGAGEQYF. The CDR3 DNA follows: TGTGCCAGCGGCCCTGTACAGGGGGCGGGCGAGCAGTACTTC.

This clonotype was found a few times. The chain employs TRBV7-2 and TRBJ2-7; TRBD1 matches 9 bases. This CDR3 region has 16 residues. V lost 0 bases and J lost 4; bases outside the gene matches: 7. Germline CDR1 is SGHTA and CDR2 is FQGNSA. The CDR3 loop reads CASSLALGTGMYEQYF. In nucleotides, the CDR3 is TGTGCCAGCAGCTTAGCGCTGGGGACAGGGATGTACGAGCAGTACTTC.

This chain uses TRBV9 with TRBJ1-1, with TRBD1 matching 10 bases. Per the germline V gene, CDR1 is SGDLS and CDR2 is YYNGEE. The CDR3 is 14 residues long. With V trimmed by 4 bases and J by 5 bases, 5 bases remained unmatched. The CDR3 DNA sequence: TGTGCCAGCAGCTTTGGACAGGGGGTAACTGAAGCTTTCTTT. This codes for CASSFGQGVTEAFF. Based on the CDR3 plus reference TRBV9 and TRBJ1-1, the full variable domain is DSGVTQTPKHLITATGQRVTLRCSPRSGDLSVYWYQQSLDQGLQFLIQYYNGEERAKGNILERFSAQQFPDLHSELNLSSLELGDSALYFCASSFGQGVTEAFFGQGTRLTVV.

The V call is TRBV30, the J call TRBJ1-1; possible D gene TRBD1, 5 bases. V lost 1 base and J 1 base, leaving 10 bases between the germline ends. CDR1 and CDR2 from the germline V gene are GTSNPN and SVGIG (reference sequence). The CDR3 contains 14 residues. Here the CDR3 DNA reads TGTGCCTGGAGTGGAGGGGCGAGGAACACTGAAGCTTTCTTT. Its translation: CAWSGGARNTEAFF.

This clonotype has a handful of counts. The rearrangement links TRBV7-2 to TRBJ1-1; TRBD1 matches 7 bases. The CDR3 is made up of 14 amino acids. CDR1 is SGHTA and CDR2 is FQGNSA in the germline V gene. Trimming removed 2 bases from V and 8 bases from J; junction bases left unmatched: 8. The CDR3 DNA follows: TGTGCCAGCAGCTTAAGAAGGGGGCCGGGGGAAGCTTTCTTT. Protein: CASSLRRGPGEAFF.